This T cell receptor (beta chain) was identified during a study of CDR3 diversity in severe acne. This clonotype was seen many times. TCRdb processed the PCR reads anew with MiXCR; each CDR3 protein has one entry. The table lists roughly 79,000 distinct CDR3 sequences, about 53% of them singletons. CDR3 length: 17 amino acids. Trimming at V came to 3 bases and at J to 3 bases, leaving 12 bases not matched to a gene. Germline V lookup: CDR1 DFQATT, CDR2 SNEGSKA (reference sequence). The source of this sequence is a male donor with severe acne vulgaris. The V gene is TRBV20-1, the J gene TRBJ2-7; 12 bases line up with TRBD2. Sequencing was carried out using blood. The DNA of the CDR3 is TGCAGTGCTAGGGTGAGGTTGACTAGCGGGGGACTCTACGAGCAGTACGTC. Protein product: CSARVRLTSGGLYEQYV.